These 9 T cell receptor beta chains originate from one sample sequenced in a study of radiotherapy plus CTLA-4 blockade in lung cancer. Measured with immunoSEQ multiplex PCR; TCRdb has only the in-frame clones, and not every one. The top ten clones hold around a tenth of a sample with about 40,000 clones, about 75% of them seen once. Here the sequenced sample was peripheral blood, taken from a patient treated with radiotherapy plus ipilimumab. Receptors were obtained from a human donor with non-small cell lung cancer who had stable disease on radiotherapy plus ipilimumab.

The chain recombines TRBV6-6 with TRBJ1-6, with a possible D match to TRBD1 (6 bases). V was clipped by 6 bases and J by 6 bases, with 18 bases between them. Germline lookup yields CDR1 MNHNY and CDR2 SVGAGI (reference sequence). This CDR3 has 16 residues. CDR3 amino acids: CASSVARTVTNSPLHF. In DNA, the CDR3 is TGTGCCAGCAGCGTGGCTCGGACAGTGACTAATTCACCCCTCCACTTT.

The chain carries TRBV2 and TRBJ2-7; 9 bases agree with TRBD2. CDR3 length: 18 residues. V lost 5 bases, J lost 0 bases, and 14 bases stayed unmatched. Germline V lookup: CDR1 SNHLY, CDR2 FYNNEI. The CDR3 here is CASSPRFSGGGSSYEQYF. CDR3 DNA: TGTGCCAGCAGTCCTCGGTTTAGCGGGGGAGGCAGCTCCTACGAGCAGTACTTC.

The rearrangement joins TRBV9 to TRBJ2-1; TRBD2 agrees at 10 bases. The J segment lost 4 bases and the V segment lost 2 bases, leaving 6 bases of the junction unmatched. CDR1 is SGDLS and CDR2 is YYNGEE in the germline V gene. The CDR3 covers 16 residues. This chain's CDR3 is CASSVSSSGGYNEQFF. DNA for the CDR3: TGTGCCAGCAGCGTTTCTTCTAGCGGGGGATACAATGAGCAGTTCTTC.

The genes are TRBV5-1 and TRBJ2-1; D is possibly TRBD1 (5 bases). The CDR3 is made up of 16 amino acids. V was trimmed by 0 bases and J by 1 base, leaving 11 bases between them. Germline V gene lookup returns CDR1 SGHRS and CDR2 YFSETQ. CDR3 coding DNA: TGCGCCAGCAGCTTGGCCACAGGTGTGTCCTACAATGAGCAGTTCTTC. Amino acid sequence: CASSLATGVSYNEQFF. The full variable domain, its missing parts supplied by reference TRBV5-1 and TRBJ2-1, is KAGVTQTPRYLIKTRGQQVTLSCSPISGHRSVSWYQQTPGQGLQFLFEYFSETQRNKGNFPGRFSGRQFSNSRSEMNVSTLELGDSALYLCASSLATGVSYNEQFFGPGTRLTVL.

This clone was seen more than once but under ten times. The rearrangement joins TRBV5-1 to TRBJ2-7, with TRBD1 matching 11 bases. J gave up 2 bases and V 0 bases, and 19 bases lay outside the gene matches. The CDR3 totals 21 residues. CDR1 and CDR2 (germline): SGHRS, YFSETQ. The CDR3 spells CASSLVAFPGTPGQGAYEQYF. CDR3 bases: TGCGCCAGCAGCTTGGTGGCGTTTCCGGGGACTCCGGGACAGGGGGCCTACGAGCAGTACTTC. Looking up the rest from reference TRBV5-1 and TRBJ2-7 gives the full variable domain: KAGVTQTPRYLIKTRGQQVTLSCSPISGHRSVSWYQQTPGQGLQFLFEYFSETQRNKGNFPGRFSGRQFSNSRSEMNVSTLELGDSALYLCASSLVAFPGTPGQGAYEQYFGPGTRLTVT.

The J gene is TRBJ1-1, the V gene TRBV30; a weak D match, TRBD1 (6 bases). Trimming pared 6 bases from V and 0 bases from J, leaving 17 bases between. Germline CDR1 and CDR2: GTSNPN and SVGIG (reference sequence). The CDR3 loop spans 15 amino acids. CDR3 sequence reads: CACNPRGYMNTEAFF. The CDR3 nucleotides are TGTGCCTGCAACCCGAGGGGGTACATGAACACTGAAGCTTTCTTT.

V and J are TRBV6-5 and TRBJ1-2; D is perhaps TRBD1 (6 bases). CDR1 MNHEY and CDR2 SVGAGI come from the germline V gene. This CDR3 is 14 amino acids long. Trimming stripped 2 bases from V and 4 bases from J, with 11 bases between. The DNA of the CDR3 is TGTGCCAGCAGTTACGGCGGACAGCCCTATGGCTACACCTTC. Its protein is CASSYGGQPYGYTF.

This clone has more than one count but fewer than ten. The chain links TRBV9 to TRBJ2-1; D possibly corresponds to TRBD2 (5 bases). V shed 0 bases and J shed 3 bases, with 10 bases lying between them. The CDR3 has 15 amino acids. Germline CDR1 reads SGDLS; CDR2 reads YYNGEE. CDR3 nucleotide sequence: TGTGCCAGCAGCGTAGAGGTAGCGATCTACAATGAGCAGTTCTTC. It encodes CASSVEVAIYNEQFF.

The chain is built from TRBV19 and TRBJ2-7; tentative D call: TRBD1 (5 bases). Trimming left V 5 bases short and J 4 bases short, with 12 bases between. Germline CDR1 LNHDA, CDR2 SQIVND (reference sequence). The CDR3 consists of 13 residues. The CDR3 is CASSANRLYEQYF. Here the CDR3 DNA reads TGTGCCAGTAGTGCCAACAGGCTGTACGAGCAGTACTTC.